This T cell receptor (beta chain) was recovered during a study of T cell responses to AZD1222 COVID-19 vaccine. This clone was counted between two and nine times. The CDR3 is 13 amino acids. Trimming shortened V by 4 bases and J by 7 bases, and 8 bases separated the two germline ends. This table comes from immunoSEQ multiplex PCR, and its TCRdb copy is limited to in-frame clones, with some not included. The sample consists of more than 80,000 clones, 65% to 90% of them appearing once. The material was peripheral blood, obtained on day 0 of AZD1222 vaccination. The chain uses TRBV12-3 or TRBV12-4 and TRBJ1-6; tentatively, D is TRBD1 (6 bases). The TCR originated in an adult in good health. CDR3 nucleotide sequence: TGTGCCAGCAGTTACACAGGGAATTCACCCCTCCACTTT. Translation gives CASSYTGNSPLHF.